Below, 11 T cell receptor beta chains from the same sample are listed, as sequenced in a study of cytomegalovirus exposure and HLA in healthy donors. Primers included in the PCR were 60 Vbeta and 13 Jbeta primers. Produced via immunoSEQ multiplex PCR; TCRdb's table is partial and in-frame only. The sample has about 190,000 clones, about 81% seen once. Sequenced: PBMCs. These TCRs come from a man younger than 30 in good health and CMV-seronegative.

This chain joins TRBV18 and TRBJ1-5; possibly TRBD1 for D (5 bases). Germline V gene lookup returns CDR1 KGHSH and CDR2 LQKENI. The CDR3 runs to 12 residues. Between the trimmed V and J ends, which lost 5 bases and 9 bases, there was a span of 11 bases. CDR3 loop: CASSSLGGPQHF. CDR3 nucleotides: TGTGCCAGCTCATCGCTCGGGGGGCCCCAGCATTTT. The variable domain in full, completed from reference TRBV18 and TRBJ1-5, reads NAGVMQNPRHLVRRRGQEARLRCSPMKGHSHVYWYRQLPEEGLKFMVYLQKENIIDESGMPKERFSAEFPKEGPSILRIQQVVRGDSAAYFCASSSLGGPQHFGDGTRLSIL.

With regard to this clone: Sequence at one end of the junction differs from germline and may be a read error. The CDR3 region is CSSSFSMPGRGEQYF. The CDR3 coding sequence is TGTTCCAGCAGCTTTTCGATGCCAGGGCGAGGCGAGCAGTACTTC. The chain employs TRBV7-9 and TRBJ2-7; the D gene is possibly TRBD1 (5 bases). Germline CDR1 SEHNR, CDR2 FQNEAQ (reference sequence). CDR3 length: 15 residues.

This chain's CDR3 is CASTDPASGANVLTF. In nucleotides, the CDR3 is TGTGCCAGCACCGATCCCGCGTCTGGGGCCAACGTCCTGACTTTC. The chain is built from TRBV2 and TRBJ2-6; D is unclear. This CDR3 comprises 15 residues. Deletions cut 7 bases from V and 1 base from J, with 11 bases between. From germline, CDR1 is SNHLY and CDR2 FYNNEI.

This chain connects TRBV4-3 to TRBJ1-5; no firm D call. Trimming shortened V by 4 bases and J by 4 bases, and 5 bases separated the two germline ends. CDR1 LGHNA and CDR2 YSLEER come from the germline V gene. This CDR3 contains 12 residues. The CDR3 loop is CASSPSNQPQHF. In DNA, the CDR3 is TGCGCCAGCAGCCCCAGTAATCAGCCCCAGCATTTT.

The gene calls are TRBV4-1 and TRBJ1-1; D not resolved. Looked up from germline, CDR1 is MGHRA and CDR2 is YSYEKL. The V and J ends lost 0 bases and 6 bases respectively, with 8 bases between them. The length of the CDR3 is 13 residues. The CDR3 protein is CASSQDFRAEAFF. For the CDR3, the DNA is TGCGCCAGCAGCCAAGATTTCCGCGCTGAAGCTTTCTTT.

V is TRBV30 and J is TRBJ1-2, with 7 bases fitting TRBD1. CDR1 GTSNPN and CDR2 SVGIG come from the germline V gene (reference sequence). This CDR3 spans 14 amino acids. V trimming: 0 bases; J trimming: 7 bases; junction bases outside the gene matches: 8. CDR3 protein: CAWSVNGQVGGYTF. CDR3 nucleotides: TGTGCCTGGAGTGTAAACGGACAGGTCGGTGGCTACACCTTC.

This CDR3 reads CASSLAGGGTRLDYGYTF. The CDR3 region has the DNA TGTGCCAGCAGTTTAGCAGGGGGCGGTACTCGACTCGACTATGGCTACACCTTC. The chain recombines TRBV28 with TRBJ1-2, with 8 positions matching TRBD1. CDR1 is MDHEN, CDR2 SYDVKM, per germline. The CDR3 extends over 18 amino acids. V was pared by 2 bases and J by 3 bases, with 14 bases of the junction left unmatched.

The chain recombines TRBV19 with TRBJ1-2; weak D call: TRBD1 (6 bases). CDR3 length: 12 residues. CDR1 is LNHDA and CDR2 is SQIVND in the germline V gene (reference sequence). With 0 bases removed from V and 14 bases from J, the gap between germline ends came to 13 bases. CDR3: CASSIEGGARTF. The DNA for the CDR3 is TGTGCCAGTAGTATAGAAGGGGGGGCGCGGACCTTC. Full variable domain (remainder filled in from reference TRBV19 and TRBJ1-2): DGGITQSPKYLFRKEGQNVTLSCEQNLNHDAMYWYRQDPGQGLRLIYYSQIVNDFQKGDIAEGYSVSREKKESFPLTVTSAQKNPTAFYLCASSIEGGARTFGSGTRLTVV.

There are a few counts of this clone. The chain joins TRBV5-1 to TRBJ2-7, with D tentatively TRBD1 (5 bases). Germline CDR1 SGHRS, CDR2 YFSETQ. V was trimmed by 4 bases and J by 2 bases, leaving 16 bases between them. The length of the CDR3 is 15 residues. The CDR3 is CASSPQAFGPYEQYF. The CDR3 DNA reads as TGCGCCAGCAGCCCACAGGCTTTTGGTCCCTACGAGCAGTACTTC.

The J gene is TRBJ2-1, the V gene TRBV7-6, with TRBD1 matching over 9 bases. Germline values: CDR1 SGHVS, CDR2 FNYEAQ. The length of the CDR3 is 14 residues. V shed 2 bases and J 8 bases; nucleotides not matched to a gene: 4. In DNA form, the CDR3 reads TGTGCCAGCAGCTTAACAGGGGGCGGAGATGAGCAGTTCTTC. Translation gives CASSLTGGGDEQFF.

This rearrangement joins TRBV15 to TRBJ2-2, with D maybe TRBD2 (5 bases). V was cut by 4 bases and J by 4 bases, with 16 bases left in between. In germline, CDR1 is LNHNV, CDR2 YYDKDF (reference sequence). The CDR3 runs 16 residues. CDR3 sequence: CATSTAGRSGTGELFF. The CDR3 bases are TGTGCCACCAGCACCGCCGGACGGAGCGGCACCGGGGAGCTGTTTTTT.